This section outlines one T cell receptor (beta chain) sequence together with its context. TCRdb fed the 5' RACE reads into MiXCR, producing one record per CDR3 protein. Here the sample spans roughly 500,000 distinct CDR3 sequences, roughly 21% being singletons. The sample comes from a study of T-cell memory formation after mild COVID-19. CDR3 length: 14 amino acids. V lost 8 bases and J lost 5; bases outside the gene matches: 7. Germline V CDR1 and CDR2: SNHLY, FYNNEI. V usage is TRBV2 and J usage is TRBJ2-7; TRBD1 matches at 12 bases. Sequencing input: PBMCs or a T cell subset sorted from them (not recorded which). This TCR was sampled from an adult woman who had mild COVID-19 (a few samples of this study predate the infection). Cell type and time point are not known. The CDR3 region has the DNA TGTGCCAGCGACACCGGGACAGGGGGCAACGAGCAGTACTTC. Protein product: CASDTGTGGNEQYF.